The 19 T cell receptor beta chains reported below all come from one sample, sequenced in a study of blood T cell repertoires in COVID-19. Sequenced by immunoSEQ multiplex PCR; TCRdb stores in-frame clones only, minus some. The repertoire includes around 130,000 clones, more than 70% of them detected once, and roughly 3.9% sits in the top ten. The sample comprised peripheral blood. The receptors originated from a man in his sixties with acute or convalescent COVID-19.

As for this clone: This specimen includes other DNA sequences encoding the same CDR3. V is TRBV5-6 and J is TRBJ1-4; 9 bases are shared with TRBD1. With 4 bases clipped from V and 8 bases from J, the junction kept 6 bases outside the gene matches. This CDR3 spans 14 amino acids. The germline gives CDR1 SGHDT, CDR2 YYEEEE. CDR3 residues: CASSADRGGEKLFF. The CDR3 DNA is TGTGCCAGCAGCGCGGACAGGGGTGGGGAAAAACTGTTTTTT.

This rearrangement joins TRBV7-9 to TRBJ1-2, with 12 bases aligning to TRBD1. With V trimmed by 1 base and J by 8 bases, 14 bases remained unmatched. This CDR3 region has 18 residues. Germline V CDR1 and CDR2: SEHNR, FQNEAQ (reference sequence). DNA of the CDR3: TGTGCCAGCAGCTTAGAGCCGGGACAGGGGGCGCAAGCAGGCGGCTACACCTTC. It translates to CASSLEPGQGAQAGGYTF. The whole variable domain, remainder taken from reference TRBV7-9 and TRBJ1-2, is DTGVSQNPRHKITKRGQNVTFRCDPISEHNRLYWYRQTLGQGPEFLTYFQNEAQLEKSRLLSDRFSAERPKGSFSTLEIQRTEQGDSAMYLCASSLEPGQGAQAGGYTFGSGTRLTVV.

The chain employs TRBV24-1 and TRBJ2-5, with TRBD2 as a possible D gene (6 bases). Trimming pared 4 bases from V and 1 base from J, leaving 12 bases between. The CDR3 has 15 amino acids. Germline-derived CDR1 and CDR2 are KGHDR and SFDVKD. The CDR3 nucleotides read TGTGCCACCAGTGACCCCCTGGGGGGCCAAGAGACCCAGTACTTC. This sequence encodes CATSDPLGGQETQYF.

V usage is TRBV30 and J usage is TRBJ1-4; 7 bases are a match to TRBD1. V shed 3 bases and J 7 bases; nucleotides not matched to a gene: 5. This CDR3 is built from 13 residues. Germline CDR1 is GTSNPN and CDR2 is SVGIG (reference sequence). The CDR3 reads CAWSGQGVEKLFF. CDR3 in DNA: TGTGCCTGGAGCGGGCAGGGGGTTGAAAAACTGTTTTTT.

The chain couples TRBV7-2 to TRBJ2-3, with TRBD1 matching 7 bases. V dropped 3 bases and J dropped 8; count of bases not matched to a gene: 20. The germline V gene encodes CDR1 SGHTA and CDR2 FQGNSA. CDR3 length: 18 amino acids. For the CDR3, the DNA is TGTGCCAGCAGCTTTAAAGGGGCGACAGGGCAAAGAGGGGGTACGCAGTATTTT. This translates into CASSFKGATGQRGGTQYF.

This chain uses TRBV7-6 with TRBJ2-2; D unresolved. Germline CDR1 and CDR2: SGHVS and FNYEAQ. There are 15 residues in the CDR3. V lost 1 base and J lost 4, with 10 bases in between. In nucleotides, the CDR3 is TGTGCCAGCAGCTTAGGCCCGCCGGGCACCGGGGAGCTGTTTTTT. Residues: CASSLGPPGTGELFF.

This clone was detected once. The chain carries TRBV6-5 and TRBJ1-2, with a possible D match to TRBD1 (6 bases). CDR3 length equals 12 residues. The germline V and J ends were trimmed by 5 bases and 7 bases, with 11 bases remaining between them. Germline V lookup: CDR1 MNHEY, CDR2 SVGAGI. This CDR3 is CASSTGSTGYTF. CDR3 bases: TGTGCCAGCAGTACAGGGAGTACTGGCTACACCTTC.

Here the CDR3 DNA reads TGTGCCAGTGGGCCAAGCACAGGGGGGTTGGCCGGGGAGCTGTTTTTT. Protein sequence: CASGPSTGGLAGELFF. The rearrangement links TRBV19 to TRBJ2-2, with 8 bases aligning to TRBD1. V was pared by 8 bases and J by 6 bases, with 14 bases of the junction left unmatched. The germline V gene encodes CDR1 LNHDA and CDR2 SQIVND (reference sequence). There are 16 residues in the CDR3.

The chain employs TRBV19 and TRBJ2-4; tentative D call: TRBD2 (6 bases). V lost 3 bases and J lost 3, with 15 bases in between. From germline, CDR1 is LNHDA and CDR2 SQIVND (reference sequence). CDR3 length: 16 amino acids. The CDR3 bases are TGTGCCAGTAGTATGGAGATCTCGGGAGTCAAAAACATTCAGTACTTC. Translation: CASSMEISGVKNIQYF.

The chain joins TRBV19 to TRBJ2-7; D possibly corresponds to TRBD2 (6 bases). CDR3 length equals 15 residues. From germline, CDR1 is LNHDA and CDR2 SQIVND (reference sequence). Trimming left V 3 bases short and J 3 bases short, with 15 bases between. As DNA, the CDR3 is TGTGCCAGTAGTATCCGCGGGACGGGAAACTACGAGCAGTACTTC. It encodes CASSIRGTGNYEQYF.

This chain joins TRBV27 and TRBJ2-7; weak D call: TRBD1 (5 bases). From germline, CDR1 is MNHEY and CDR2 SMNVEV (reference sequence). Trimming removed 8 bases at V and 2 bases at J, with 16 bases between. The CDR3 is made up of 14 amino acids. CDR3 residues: CASHEAGHTYEQYF. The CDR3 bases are TGTGCCAGCCATGAAGCAGGACATACCTACGAGCAGTACTTC.

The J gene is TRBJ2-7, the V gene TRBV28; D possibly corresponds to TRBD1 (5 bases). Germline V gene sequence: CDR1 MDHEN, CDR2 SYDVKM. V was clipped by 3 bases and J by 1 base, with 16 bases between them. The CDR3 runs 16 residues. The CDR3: CASSFQVTGTSYEQYF. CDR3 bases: TGTGCCAGCAGTTTCCAGGTTACAGGTACTTCCTACGAGCAGTACTTC.

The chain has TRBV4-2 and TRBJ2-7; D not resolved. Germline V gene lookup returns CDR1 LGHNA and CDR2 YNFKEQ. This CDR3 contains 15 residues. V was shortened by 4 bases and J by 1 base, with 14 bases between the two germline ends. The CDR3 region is CASSLGSSSSYEQYF. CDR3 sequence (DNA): TGTGCCAGCAGCCTGGGCAGCTCTTCATCCTACGAGCAGTACTTC.

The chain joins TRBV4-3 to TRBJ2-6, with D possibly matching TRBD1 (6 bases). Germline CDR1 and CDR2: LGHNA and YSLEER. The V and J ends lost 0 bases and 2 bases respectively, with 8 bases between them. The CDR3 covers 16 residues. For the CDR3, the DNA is TGCGCCAGCAGCCAAGATGAGGGGGCTGGGGCCAACGTCCTGACTTTC. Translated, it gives CASSQDEGAGANVLTF.

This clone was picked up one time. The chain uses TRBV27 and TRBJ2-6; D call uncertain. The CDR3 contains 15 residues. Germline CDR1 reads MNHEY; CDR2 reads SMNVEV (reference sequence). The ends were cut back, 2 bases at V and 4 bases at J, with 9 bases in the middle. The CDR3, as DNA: TGTGCCAGCAGTTTACTCAGGTTCGGGGCCAACGTCCTGACTTTC. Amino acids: CASSLLRFGANVLTF.

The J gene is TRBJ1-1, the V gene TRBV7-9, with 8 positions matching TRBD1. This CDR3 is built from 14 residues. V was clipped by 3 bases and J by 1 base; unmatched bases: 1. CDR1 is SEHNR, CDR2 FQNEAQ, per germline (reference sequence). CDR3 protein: CASSFDRGNTEAFF. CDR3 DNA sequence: TGTGCCAGCAGCTTCGACAGGGGGAACACTGAAGCTTTCTTT.

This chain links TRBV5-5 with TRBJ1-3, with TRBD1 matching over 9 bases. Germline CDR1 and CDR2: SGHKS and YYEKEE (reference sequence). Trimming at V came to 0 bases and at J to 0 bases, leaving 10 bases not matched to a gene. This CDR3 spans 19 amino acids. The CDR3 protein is CASSLGGTGSRRSGNTIYF. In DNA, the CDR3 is TGTGCCAGCAGCTTGGGCGGGACAGGGTCCCGACGCTCTGGAAACACCATATATTTT.

This chain's CDR3 is CSVTRTGTADTQYF. For the CDR3, the DNA is TGCAGCGTAACCCGGACAGGGACGGCAGATACGCAGTATTTT. The gene calls are TRBV29-1 and TRBJ2-3, with 8 bases matching TRBD1. The junction had 9 bases not matched to a gene; V was cut back by 6 bases and J by 4 bases. The CDR3 extends over 14 amino acids. CDR1 and CDR2 (germline): SQVTM, ANQGSEA.

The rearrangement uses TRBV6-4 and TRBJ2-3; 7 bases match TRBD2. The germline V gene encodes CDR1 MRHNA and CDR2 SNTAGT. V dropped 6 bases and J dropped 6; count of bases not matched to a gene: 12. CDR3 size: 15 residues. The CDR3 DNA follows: TGTGCCAGCAGCGAGTTAGCGGGCGACGCGGATACGCAGTATTTT. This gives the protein CASSELAGDADTQYF.